A selection of T cell receptor beta chains follows, all from one sample in a study of blood T cell repertoires in COVID-19. Sequencing used immunoSEQ multiplex PCR; TCRdb keeps in-frame clones, though not all of them. The sample includes under 200,000 clones, around 87% seen only once; the top ten take roughly 7%. Sample: peripheral blood. These receptors were collected from a woman over 75 in a cohort sampled during active or convalescent COVID-19. Each CDR3 is given with its conserved first and last residue. The D gene is left open where the match is weak. Not all rows give a size; the values are once, few, many and, for expanded clones, a class.

CDR3nt	CDR3aa	v_gene	j_gene	abundance	d_gene
TGTGCCAGCAGTACCATCAGATCACCCCTCCACTTT	CASSTIRSPLHF	TRBV27	TRBJ1-6	once	NA
TGTGCCAGCAGTTACTCGAGTCCGGGCGAGCAGTACTTC	CASSYSSPGEQYF	TRBV6-5	TRBJ2-7	NA	NA
TGTGCCAGCAGCGTAGACTACAGGGGCGGCGGAGGCGTATATAGCAATCAGCCCCAGCATTTT	CASSVDYRGGGGVYSNQPQHF	TRBV9	TRBJ1-5	NA	TRBD1
TGTGCCAGCAATCAGGGGGTCGATGGCTACACCTTC	CASNQGVDGYTF	TRBV12-3/TRBV12-4	TRBJ1-2	once	TRBD1
TGTGCCAGCAGTGAGTTGGGGGGCACTGAAGCTTTCTTT	CASSELGGTEAFF	TRBV6-1	TRBJ1-1	NA	NA
TGCGCCAGCAGCGACAGGGGCTCCGAGCAGTACTTC	CASSDRGSEQYF	TRBV10-1	TRBJ2-7	few	TRBD1
TGTGCCAGCAGCTTAGGGCAGGCTGGGACAGATACGCAGTATTTT	CASSLGQAGTDTQYF	TRBV11-3	TRBJ2-3	NA	NA
TGTGCCAGCAGCTCTACAGGGGGGTTCTATACCTATGGCTACACCTTC	CASSSTGGFYTYGYTF	TRBV5-6	TRBJ1-2	NA	TRBD1
TGTGCCAGCAGCCAAGATATAGCGGGAGGCCGCAAGCAGTTCTTC	CASSQDIAGGRKQFF	TRBV3-1/TRBV3-2	TRBJ2-1	NA	TRBD2
TGCGCCAGCAGCTTTCCTCAAGGCGGGGGGGTGTTTTATGAGCAGTTCTTC	CASSFPQGGGVFYEQFF	TRBV5-1	TRBJ2-1	NA	TRBD2
TGTGCCAGCAGGAAACAGGGGTACCCGGCCGGGGCGGGTTTTAACTTC	CASRKQGYPAGAGFNF	TRBV27	TRBJ1-2	NA	TRBD1
TGTGCCAGCAGCCCGAGGACAGGCACCTCCTACGAGCAGTACTTC	CASSPRTGTSYEQYF	TRBV11-2	TRBJ2-7	NA	TRBD1
TGTGCCAGCAGCGTAGAGGGGGGGACCGGGAGAAGCGGGCAGTACTTC	CASSVEGGTGRSGQYF	TRBV9	TRBJ2-7	NA	NA
TGCAGCGTAGGACAGGGGGCAAATGGCTACACCTTC	CSVGQGANGYTF	TRBV29-1	TRBJ1-2	NA	TRBD1
TGTGCTAGTGGTCCCCCGGCCGGGGAAAAACTGTTTTTT	CASGPPAGEKLFF	TRBV12-5	TRBJ1-4	NA	NA
TGTGCCAGCAGCCAGGTGACGGGACAGGGAAACACTGAAGCTTTCTTT	CASSQVTGQGNTEAFF	TRBV4-2	TRBJ1-1	NA	TRBD1
TGCGCCAGCAAACCCCGCTTTACGGTTGTGAAAGGCACAGATACGCAGTATTTT	CASKPRFTVVKGTDTQYF	TRBV5-1	TRBJ2-3	NA	NA
TGTGCCAGCTCACCAGCGGATACGCAGTATTTT	CASSPADTQYF	TRBV18	TRBJ2-3	NA	NA
TGTGCCATAGGGGACTCCTCCTACAATGAGCAGTTCTTC	CAIGDSSYNEQFF	TRBV12-3/TRBV12-4	TRBJ2-1	NA	NA
TGTGCCAGCAGCGTAGTCTCGGGAGGGTTTCAAAATGAGCAGTTCTTC	CASSVVSGGFQNEQFF	TRBV9	TRBJ2-1	NA	TRBD2
TGCGCCAGCAGCCAAGCTCCAGGGCCGTACGAGCAGTACTTC	CASSQAPGPYEQYF	TRBV4-1	TRBJ2-7	once	NA
TGTGCCAGCAGCCCACGGACAGGTGTGAACACTGAAGCTTTCTTT	CASSPRTGVNTEAFF	TRBV11-2	TRBJ1-1	NA	TRBD1
TGTGCCAGCAGCGAACGGAGACTAGGGCAGGGAGAGACCCAGTACTTC	CASSERRLGQGETQYF	TRBV6-1	TRBJ2-5	NA	NA
TGTGCCAGCAGTAGAGTTAGCGGGAGCACAGATACGCAGTATTTT	CASSRVSGSTDTQYF	TRBV6-5	TRBJ2-3	once	TRBD2
TGCGCCAGCAGCAAGGGGACAGAAAACTATGGCTACACCTTC	CASSKGTENYGYTF	TRBV5-1	TRBJ1-2	NA	TRBD1
TGTGCCAGCAGCTTAGCGACAGGGCAAACCGGGGAGCTGTTTTTT	CASSLATGQTGELFF	TRBV7-9	TRBJ2-2	NA	TRBD1
TGTGCCAGCAGTTTTGGGGGCGTCGTTCAGGGGCTCCACTTT	CASSFGGVVQGLHF	TRBV28	TRBJ1-6	NA	NA
TGTGCCAGCAGCCGTGTCACCGGGACTCGACTTGGCGAGCAGTACTTC	CASSRVTGTRLGEQYF	TRBV11-2	TRBJ2-7	NA	NA
TGTGCCAGCAGCTTAGTTGCAGGGGGCTATTCACCCCTCCACTTT	CASSLVAGGYSPLHF	TRBV11-3	TRBJ1-6	NA	TRBD1
TGCGCCAGCAGACAGGGGGCTGGCACAGATACGCAGTATTTT	CASRQGAGTDTQYF	TRBV5-1	TRBJ2-3	NA	TRBD1
TGTGCCAGTAGTAGAGGACTAGCGGGTGGGTTTAACACCGGGGAGCTGTTTTTT	CASSRGLAGGFNTGELFF	TRBV19	TRBJ2-2	NA	TRBD2
TGTGCCAGCAGCTTCCGAGGGACAGGGAGTGGAAACACCATATATTTT	CASSFRGTGSGNTIYF	TRBV7-2	TRBJ1-3	NA	TRBD1
TGTGCCAGCAGATTACTAGCGGGAATCCCCAATGAGCAGTTCTTC	CASRLLAGIPNEQFF	TRBV2	TRBJ2-1	NA	TRBD2
TGTGCCAGCAGCCGCGACTACGAGCAGTACTTC	CASSRDYEQYF	TRBV12-3/TRBV12-4	TRBJ2-7	NA	NA
TGCGCCAGCAGCCAAGATGTGCGGCAGCACTTTGGAAACACCATATATTTT	CASSQDVRQHFGNTIYF	TRBV4-3	TRBJ1-3	NA	NA
TGTGCCAGCAGTCCGACAGGGGGGCGGAAGACCCAGTACTTC	CASSPTGGRKTQYF	TRBV3-1/TRBV3-2	TRBJ2-5	NA	TRBD1
TGTGCCAGCAGTTCCGACTCCTCTTACTACGAGCAGTACTTC	CASSSDSSYYEQYF	TRBV11-2	TRBJ2-7	NA	NA
TGTGCCAGCAGCGCGGGGACAGGGGGCCACACCGGGGAGCTGTTTTTT	CASSAGTGGHTGELFF	TRBV5-4	TRBJ2-2	NA	TRBD1
TGCGCCAGCAGCTCCGGACAGGGGAACACCGGGGAGCTGTTTTTT	CASSSGQGNTGELFF	TRBV5-1	TRBJ2-2	once	TRBD1
TGTGCCAGTAGTAACGGGGTATCCTACAATGAGCAGTTCTTC	CASSNGVSYNEQFF	TRBV19	TRBJ2-1	NA	NA
TGTGCCAGCAGGAGGGACACTGAAGCTTTCTTT	CASRRDTEAFF	TRBV6-5	TRBJ1-1	NA	NA
TGTGCCAGCAGCCCCCCGCCACGGGTGGAGACCCAGTACTTC	CASSPPPRVETQYF	TRBV6-2/TRBV6-3	TRBJ2-5	few	NA
TGTGCCAGCTCACCACGAGACAGGGACTATAATTCACCCCTCCACTTT	CASSPRDRDYNSPLHF	TRBV18	TRBJ1-6	NA	TRBD1
TGTGCCAGCAGCTTGGGGAGGACTAGCGGGAGTGAGCAGTTCTTC	CASSLGRTSGSEQFF	TRBV13	TRBJ2-1	NA	TRBD2
TGTGCCAGCAGCTTAGGCCAGGGTTTGTGGAACACCATATATTTT	CASSLGQGLWNTIYF	TRBV7-2	TRBJ1-3	NA	NA
TGTGCCAGCAGTTATGAATCGGGGAGCACAGATACGCAGTATTTT	CASSYESGSTDTQYF	TRBV6-5	TRBJ2-3	NA	NA
TGCAGAGCCGGGACTAGCGGATATAGCACAGATACGCAGTATTTT	CRAGTSGYSTDTQYF	TRBV29-1	TRBJ2-3	NA	TRBD2
TGTGCCAGCAGCGTACTTGGGCGGGACGATGAGCAGTTCTTC	CASSVLGRDDEQFF	TRBV9	TRBJ2-1	NA	NA
TGTGCCAGCGCCGGGACAGGGGCCTCCTACGAGCAGTACTTC	CASAGTGASYEQYF	TRBV19	TRBJ2-7	NA	TRBD1
TGTGCCAGCAGCTTACCCGGGATCTATGAGCAGTTCTTC	CASSLPGIYEQFF	TRBV5-4	TRBJ2-1	NA	NA
TGTGCCAGCAGGCCAATTAGCGGGGACAACTACAATGAGCAGTTCTTC	CASRPISGDNYNEQFF	TRBV11-2	TRBJ2-1	NA	TRBD2
TGTGCCAGCAGTTACCGGGGGGTTGTAGATACGCAGTATTTT	CASSYRGVVDTQYF	TRBV6-6	TRBJ2-3	NA	TRBD2
TGTGCCAGCAGCCTACAGGGTAGGGATCAGCCCCAGCATTTT	CASSLQGRDQPQHF	TRBV3-1/TRBV3-2	TRBJ1-5	NA	NA
TGTGCCAGTAGTATAAGTTGGGCTAGCAATCAGCCCCAGCATTTT	CASSISWASNQPQHF	TRBV19	TRBJ1-5	NA	NA